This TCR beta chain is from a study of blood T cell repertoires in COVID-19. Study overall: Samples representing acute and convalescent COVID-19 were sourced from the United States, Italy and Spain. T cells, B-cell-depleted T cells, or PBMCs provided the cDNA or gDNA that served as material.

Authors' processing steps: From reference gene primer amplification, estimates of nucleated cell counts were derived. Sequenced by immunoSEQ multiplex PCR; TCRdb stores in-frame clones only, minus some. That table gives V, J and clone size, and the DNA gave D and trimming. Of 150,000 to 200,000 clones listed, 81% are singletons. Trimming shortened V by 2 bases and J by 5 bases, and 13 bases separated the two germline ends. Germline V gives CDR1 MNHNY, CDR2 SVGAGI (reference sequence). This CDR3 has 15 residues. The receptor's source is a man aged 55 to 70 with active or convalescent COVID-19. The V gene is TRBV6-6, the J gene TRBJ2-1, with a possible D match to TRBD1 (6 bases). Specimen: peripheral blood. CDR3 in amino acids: CASSYTLDSNNEQFF. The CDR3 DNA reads TGTGCCAGCAGTTACACGTTGGACAGTAACAATGAGCAGTTCTTC.